This T cell receptor beta chain was sequenced during a study of cytomegalovirus exposure and HLA in healthy donors. Broader study findings: The study designated some 180 TCR beta chains cytomegalovirus-associated. Later, an analysis found that TCR clusters from the first cohort tended to co-occur in the 120 validation repertoires.

V was clipped by 6 bases and J by 2 bases, with 10 bases between them. The CDR3 is 14 residues long. The germline V gene encodes CDR1 MNHEY and CDR2 SMNVEV (reference sequence). Details on this clone: Its specificity is unknown.

Method: immunoSEQ multiplex PCR; TCRdb's copy keeps in-frame clones and lacks some. The table records approximately 150,000 clones, roughly nine tenths of them present only once. The chain combines TRBV27 with TRBJ1-4; a weak D match, TRBD1 (5 bases). The sample was PBMCs. The sequence was collected from a young woman in good health and CMV-seropositive. This chain's CDR3 is CASRTGFTNEKLFF. CDR3 sequence (DNA): TGTGCCAGCAGAACAGGTTTTACTAATGAAAAACTGTTTTTT.